This entry concerns a single TCR beta chain. This entry is derived from a study of OX40 agonist ivuxolimab in advanced cancers. Unmatched junction bases numbered 15, after V lost 4 bases and J lost 4 bases. There are 18 residues in the CDR3. CDR1 is SGDLS and CDR2 is YYNGEE in the germline V gene. Only in-frame clones appear in the TCRdb table, and some are missing; sequencing was by immunoSEQ multiplex PCR. The table lists some 15,000 clones, roughly three quarters of them singletons. The sequences come from CD4+ or CD8+ T cells sorted from blood, collected in a trial of the OX40 agonist ivuxolimab. The rearrangement uses TRBV9 and TRBJ2-3; 10 nucleotides agree with TRBD2. This clonotype was obtained from an adult with an advanced solid tumor such as melanoma, head and neck, liver or kidney cancer. Here the CDR3 reads CASSSTDRTSGVADTQYF. Here the CDR3 DNA reads TGTGCCAGCAGCTCCACCGATCGAACTAGCGGGGTAGCAGATACGCAGTATTTT.